The following is a T cell receptor (beta chain) sequence with its context. Its antigen is undetermined. This entry comes from a study of beta chain features in type 1 diabetes. The authors reverse transcribed all of the isolated RNA, so sequencing captured expressed TCRB transcripts. Here immunoSEQ multiplex PCR was the method, and the copy in TCRdb shows in-frame clones only, minus some. Of 150,000 to 200,000 clones listed, approximately 8.7% were seen once; the top ten hold 0.7%. A CD45RO/CCR7/CD25/CD127/CD95/CD27 panel sorted naive, central memory, regulatory and stem cell-like memory CD4+ cells. Study observations and caveats: VDJ junctions from type 1 diabetes patients carried fewer insertions and larger deletions. cDNA-based reads could over-represent cells with high TCR expression. For Type 1 diabetes patients, all four CD4+ subsets carried TCRB CDR3s that were moderately but significantly shorter. The study left unresolved whether HLA type influences TCRB rearrangement.

This CDR3 contains 13 residues. Germline CDR1 and CDR2: KGHSH and LQKENI. V lost 6 bases, J lost 5 bases, and 14 bases lay in between. The rearrangement links TRBV18 to TRBJ2-7; D possibly corresponds to TRBD1 (6 bases). The receptor was isolated from a woman aged 25 to 39 with type 1 diabetes. Sequenced sample: central memory CD4+ T cells from blood. CDR3 in amino acids: CASSPRGGDEQYF. The CDR3 DNA reads as TGTGCCAGCTCGCCCAGGGGTGGCGACGAGCAGTACTTC.